This T cell receptor beta chain was recovered during a study of T-cell reconstitution after alpha-beta-depleted transplantation in children. Study-level findings and limits: For some patients, TCRbeta diversity was high at day 60 because of recipient T cells and thymic progenitors that survived. About two months after transplant, alpha-beta T cells reportedly came from several hundred expanded graft clones. Newly generated T cells supplied most T-cell counts and diversity one year post-transplant.

Note on this clonotype: Its specificity is not known.

V lost 8 bases and J lost 7, with 17 bases in between. Germline-derived CDR1 and CDR2 are SNHLY and FYNNEI. CDR3 length equals 13 residues. Construction of the TCRbeta library involved unique molecular identifiers. TCRdb itself ran the PCR reads through MiXCR, one entry per CDR3 protein. The data contain about 1,000,000 distinct CDR3 sequences, roughly 29% of them singletons. Sequenced material: PBMCs, mostly from graft donor cells, taken 360 days after TCRalphabeta/CD19-depleted stem cell transplant. This rearrangement joins TRBV2 to TRBJ2-5, with D possibly matching TRBD2 (7 bases). The sequence was collected from a boy younger than two who had a stem cell transplant for SCID, so the T cells may come from the graft donor. The CDR3 bases are TGTGCCAGCCAACGGGGGGCATCGGGGACCCAGTACTTC. It translates to CASQRGASGTQYF.